The clone carrying this TCR beta chain was counted a single time. Researchers sorted participants into cohorts using their self-reported clinical history. For recovered donors of Cohort 3, there were two negative PCRs, clearance, or symptom resolution. Trimming removed 1 base at V and 4 bases at J, with 11 bases between. Germline lookup yields CDR1 MGHDK and CDR2 SYGVNS. The CDR3 is 15 residues long. The data are from a study of blood T cell repertoires in COVID-19. Study context: PBMCs, B-cell-depleted T cells, or T cells provided the cDNA or gDNA that made up the material.

In the study's own analysis: Reference gene primer amplification in the assay estimated nucleated cell counts. The protocol was immunoSEQ multiplex PCR, while the TCRdb copy is restricted to in-frame clones and leaves out a portion. The V and J calls and clone size were taken over from that table, and D and trimming were inferred from the DNA. In the table there are roughly 180,000 clones, over 70% of which are singletons. The sequence was collected from a man in his fifties who had recovered from COVID-19. The chain employs TRBV25-1 and TRBJ1-3; D might be TRBD1 (6 bases). Sequencing was carried out using PBMCs or T cells enriched from blood (not recorded which). The CDR3 loop reads CASSESAGVGNTIYF. CDR3 DNA sequence: TGTGCCAGCAGTGAATCGGCAGGGGTCGGAAACACCATATATTTT.